The clone carrying this TCR beta chain was seen only once. The entry originates in a study of T cell changes during pregnancy in multiple sclerosis. The junction had 8 bases not matched to a gene; V was cut back by 2 bases and J by 8 bases. Germline V gives CDR1 SGHTA, CDR2 FQGNSA. This CDR3 has 15 residues. Libraries were prepared by immunoSEQ multiplex PCR; TCRdb keeps only in-frame clonotypes and omits some of them. In the table there are around 30,000 clones, around 90% of which are singletons. This receptor was obtained from a female donor with multiple sclerosis, enrolled in a pregnancy study. The sequencing here drew on CD8+ T cells from peripheral blood mononuclear cells, taken before pregnancy. The rearrangement joins TRBV7-2 to TRBJ2-3; 9 positions match TRBD1. The CDR3 sequence: CASSLSLTGGFTQYF. The DNA for the CDR3 is TGTGCCAGCAGCTTATCCCTGACAGGGGGGTTTACGCAGTATTTT. The full variable domain, completed using reference TRBV7-2 and TRBJ2-3, is GAGVSQSPSNKVTEKGKDVELRCDPISGHTALYWYRQSLGQGLEFLIYFQGNSAPDKSGLPSDRFSAERTGGSVSTLTIQRTQQEDSAVYLCASSLSLTGGFTQYFGPGTRLTVL.